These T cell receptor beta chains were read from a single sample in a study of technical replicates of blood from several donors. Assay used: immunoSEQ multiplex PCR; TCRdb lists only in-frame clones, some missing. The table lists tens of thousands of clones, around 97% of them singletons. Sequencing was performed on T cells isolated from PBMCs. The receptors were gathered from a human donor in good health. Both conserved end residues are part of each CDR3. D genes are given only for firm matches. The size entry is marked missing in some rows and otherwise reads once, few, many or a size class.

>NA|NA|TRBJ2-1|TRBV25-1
TGTGCCAGCCGCCAAACAGGGAAGGATGAGCAGTTCTTC
CASRQTGKDEQFF
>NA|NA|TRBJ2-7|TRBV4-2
TGTGCCAGCAGCCAAGCGGGAGTAGCGGAGAACTCCTACGAGCAGTACTTC
CASSQAGVAENSYEQYF
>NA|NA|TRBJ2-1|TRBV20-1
TGCAGTGCTAATCGCGGCAATGAGCAGTTCTTC
CSANRGNEQFF
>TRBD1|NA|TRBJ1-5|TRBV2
TGTGCCAGCAGTGAGACAGGGGGCCGGCAGCCCCAGCATTTT
CASSETGGRQPQHF
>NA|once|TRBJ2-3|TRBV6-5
TGTGCCAGCAGTTACTCGCGGGAACGTACAGATACGCAGTATTTT
CASSYSRERTDTQYF
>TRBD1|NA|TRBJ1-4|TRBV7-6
TGTGCCAGCAGCCAATACCGACAGGGGGCATTAGAAAAACTGTTTTTT
CASSQYRQGALEKLFF
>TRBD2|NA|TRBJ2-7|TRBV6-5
TGTGCCAGCAGTTACTCTCGCGGGAGGCCGACCTACGAGCAGTACTTC
CASSYSRGRPTYEQYF
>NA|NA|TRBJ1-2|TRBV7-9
TGTGCCAGCAGCGGAGGAAGCACTTGGGGCTACACCTTC
CASSGGSTWGYTF
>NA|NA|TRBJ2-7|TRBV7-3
TGTGCCAGCAGCTTTCTAGGGGTCAACGAGCAGTACTTC
CASSFLGVNEQYF
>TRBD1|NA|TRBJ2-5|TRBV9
TGTGCCAGCAGCGGAGCCGGGACAGGGGGTGGGACCCAGTACTTC
CASSGAGTGGGTQYF
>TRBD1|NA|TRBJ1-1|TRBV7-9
TGTGCCAGCACCACCTTAAACAGGGGGCGCGGGACTGAAGCTTTCTTT
CASTTLNRGRGTEAFF
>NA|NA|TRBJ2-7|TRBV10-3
TGTGCCATCAGCTCCAGGGTCGAGCAGTACTTC
CAISSRVEQYF
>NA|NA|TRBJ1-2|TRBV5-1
TGCGCCAGCAGCTTGGGACTATCGGGGTATGGCTACACCTTC
CASSLGLSGYGYTF
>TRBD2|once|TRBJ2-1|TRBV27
TGTGCCAGCAGTTTATCAGCCGCTAGCGGATACAATGAGCAGTTCTTC
CASSLSAASGYNEQFF
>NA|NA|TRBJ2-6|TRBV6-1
TGTGCCAGCAGTGAACTCGGCGGATCTGGGGCCAACGTCCTGACTTTC
CASSELGGSGANVLTF
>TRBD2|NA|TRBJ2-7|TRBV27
TGTGCCAGCAGTTTAGGTGGACTAGCGGGGCCCTACGAGCAGTACTTC
CASSLGGLAGPYEQYF
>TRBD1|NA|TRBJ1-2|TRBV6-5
TGTGCCAGCAGTTACGGGACAGGGGGCGCAAACTATGGCTACACCTTC
CASSYGTGGANYGYTF
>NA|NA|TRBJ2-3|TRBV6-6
TGTGCCAGCAGTTACTATGCGGATACGCAGTATTTT
CASSYYADTQYF
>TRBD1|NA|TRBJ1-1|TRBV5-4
TGTGCCAGCAGTTGGGACAGAGAAGCAGAAGCTTTCTTT
CASSWDREAEAFF
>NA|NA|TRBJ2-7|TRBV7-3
TGTGCCAGCAGCTTAACCGGGTTAGTTAAAGAGCAGTACTTC
CASSLTGLVKEQYF
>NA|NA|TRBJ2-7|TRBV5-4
TGTGCCAGCACGGGGGGCTCCCTCTACGAGCAGTACTTC
CASTGGSLYEQYF
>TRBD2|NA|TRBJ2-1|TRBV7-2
TGTGCCAGCAGCCTACTAGCGGGAGGTACCTACAATGAGCAGTTCTTC
CASSLLAGGTYNEQFF
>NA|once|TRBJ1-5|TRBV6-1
TGTGCCAGCAGTGAAGTTGGCGGGCGCAATCAGCCCCAGCATTTT
CASSEVGGRNQPQHF
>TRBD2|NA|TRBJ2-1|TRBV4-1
TGCGCCAGCAGCCAACTCGCGGGAGGCTACAATGAGCAGTTCTTC
CASSQLAGGYNEQFF
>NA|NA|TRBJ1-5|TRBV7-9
TGTGCCAGCAGCTTTGGCAGTCCTAGCAATCAGCCCCAGCATTTT
CASSFGSPSNQPQHF
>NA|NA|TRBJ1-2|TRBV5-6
TGTGCCAGCAGCTGGGGCCTGGGAGGGGATTATGGCTACACCTTC
CASSWGLGGDYGYTF
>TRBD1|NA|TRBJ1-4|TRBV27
TGTGCCAGCAAACGGGACAGGGGGAACGAAAAACTGTTTTTT
CASKRDRGNEKLFF
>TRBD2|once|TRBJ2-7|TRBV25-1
TGTGCCAGCAGCCAAGCGGGACCCCTCTACGAGCAGTACTTC
CASSQAGPLYEQYF
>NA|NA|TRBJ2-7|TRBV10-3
TGTGCCATCAGGCCGACTACCTTGTTCTACGAGCAGTACTTC
CAIRPTTLFYEQYF
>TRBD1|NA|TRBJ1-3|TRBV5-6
TGTGCCAGCAGCTTGGACCGCGACAGGGTCGGGAACACCATATATTTT
CASSLDRDRVGNTIYF
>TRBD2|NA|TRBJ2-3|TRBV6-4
TGTGCCAGCAGTGCCGGGACTAGCGGGACAGATACGCAGTATTTT
CASSAGTSGTDTQYF
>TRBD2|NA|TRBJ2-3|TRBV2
TGTGCCAGCAGAGCCGGCGGAAGCGGGAGGACAGATACGCAGTATTTT
CASRAGGSGRTDTQYF
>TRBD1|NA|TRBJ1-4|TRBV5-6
TGTGCCAGCAGCTTTGGACAGGGGGCATCAGAAAAACTGTTTTTT
CASSFGQGASEKLFF
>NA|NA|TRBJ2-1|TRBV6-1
TGTGCCAGCAGTGAAGGTAGCGGATACAATGAGCAGTTCTTC
CASSEGSGYNEQFF